Included here is one T cell receptor (beta chain) sequence, with context. These data originate in a study of shared clonotypes between healthy human individuals. Clones were sequenced by immunoSEQ multiplex PCR, and TCRdb holds only the in-frame ones, with some missing. The sample holds 2 million to 2.5 million clones; 80% to 95% are singletons and the top ten take approximately 0.41%. V lost 4 bases, J lost 4 bases, and 9 bases stayed unmatched. Germline CDR1 and CDR2: ENHRY and SYGVKD. The CDR3 runs to 16 residues. V is TRBV10-3 and J is TRBJ2-3, with 9 bases identical to TRBD1. The clonotype comes from a man aged 18 to 30 in good health. Some clones in this sample may be carry-over from other donors' samples. Material for sequencing was naive CD4+ T cells from PBMCs. Subset of the sample: CD45RA+ positively selected. CDR3 protein: CAISASGTGLPDTQYF. The CDR3 DNA reads as TGTGCCATCAGTGCCTCCGGGACAGGGCTCCCAGATACGCAGTATTTT.